This is a list of T cell receptor beta chains from one sample in a study of blood T cell repertoires in COVID-19. Method: immunoSEQ multiplex PCR; TCRdb's copy keeps in-frame clones and lacks some. The table shows roughly 270,000 clones, with 80% to 85% occurring only once. Input material: PBMCs or T cells enriched from blood (not recorded which). The origin of the receptors is a man aged 35-49 years who had been exposed to COVID-19. The CDR3 runs from the conserved cysteine through the conserved F or W. The D gene is left open where the match is weak. Clone size is shown for a subset of rows, as once, few, many or a class of expanded clone.

V	D	J	size	CDR3	DNA
TRBV5-6	NA	TRBJ2-1	many	CASSTGNYNEQFF	TGTGCCAGCAGCACAGGGAATTACAATGAGCAGTTCTTC
TRBV11-2	NA	TRBJ1-5	NA	CASSLVGLSQPQHF	TGTGCCAGCAGCTTAGTAGGACTCTCTCAGCCCCAGCATTTT
TRBV6-5	NA	TRBJ1-2	NA	CASSYARGVGYTF	TGTGCCAGCAGTTACGCTCGGGGAGTGGGCTACACCTTC
TRBV24-1	TRBD2	TRBJ2-3	NA	CATRPNLAGGTDTQYF	TGTGCCACCAGACCAAACCTAGCGGGAGGAACGGATACGCAGTATTTT
TRBV28	TRBD1	TRBJ1-2	NA	CASSRRGRHYGYTF	TGTGCCAGCAGCCGTAGGGGGCGCCACTATGGCTACACCTTC
TRBV18	TRBD1	TRBJ1-2	NA	CASQRTGEVDGYTF	TGTGCCAGCCAGAGAACAGGGGAGGTCGATGGCTACACCTTC
TRBV9	NA	TRBJ2-7	NA	CASSPQGDPSYEQYF	TGTGCCAGCAGCCCCCAAGGAGACCCGTCCTACGAGCAGTACTTC
TRBV5-6	NA	TRBJ1-6	NA	CASSLVSGQLRGSPLHF	TGTGCCAGCAGCTTGGTTTCCGGGCAGCTCCGGGGTTCACCCCTCCACTTT
TRBV29-1	NA	TRBJ1-5	few	CSVGGGNANQPQHF	TGCAGCGTTGGTGGGGGGAACGCCAATCAGCCCCAGCATTTT
TRBV5-1	TRBD1	TRBJ1-2	NA	CASSLAEGTGDTF	TGCGCCAGCAGCTTGGCCGAGGGGACAGGGGACACCTTC
TRBV21-1	NA	TRBJ2-1	NA	CARAGGPCNEQFF	TGTGCCAGAGCGGGAGGGCCGTGCAATGAGCAGTTCTTC
TRBV7-9	NA	TRBJ1-2	NA	CASSSRGTNGYTF	TGTGCCAGCAGCTCCCGGGGAACTAATGGCTACACCTTC
TRBV27	NA	TRBJ1-2	few	CASSLAATNYGYTF	TGTGCCAGCAGTTTGGCGGCCACTAACTATGGCTACACCTTC
TRBV19	NA	TRBJ1-3	NA	CASSPAAGGNTIYF	TGTGCCAGTAGTCCCGCGGCAGGGGGAAACACCATATATTTT
TRBV6-1	NA	TRBJ1-4	NA	CASSEGGVRGEKLFF	TGTGCCAGCAGTGAGGGGGGAGTAAGAGGAGAAAAACTGTTTTTT
TRBV7-3	NA	TRBJ2-3	NA	CASSSPRDSTDTQYF	TGTGCCAGCAGCTCCCCCCGGGACTCCACAGATACGCAGTATTTT
TRBV7-3	NA	TRBJ1-6	NA	CASSLGPEGFSPLHF	TGTGCCAGCAGCTTAGGGCCGGAGGGTTTTTCACCCCTCCACTTT
TRBV2	NA	TRBJ2-7	NA	CASSETDQRYEQYF	TGTGCCAGCAGTGAGACAGATCAACGTTACGAGCAGTACTTC
TRBV19	TRBD2	TRBJ2-4	many	CASSIAGGIQYF	TGTGCCAGTAGTATAGCGGGGGGCATTCAGTACTTC
TRBV10-3	NA	TRBJ1-4	NA	CAISESGRANEKLFF	TGTGCCATCAGTGAGTCAGGGAGAGCTAATGAAAAACTGTTTTTT
TRBV27	TRBD1	TRBJ1-3	NA	CASRTTTGRDTIYF	TGTGCCAGCAGAACAACGACAGGGCGAGACACCATATATTTT
TRBV4-2	NA	TRBJ1-5	NA	CASSPERDMGQPQHF	TGTGCCAGCAGCCCTGAACGGGACATGGGGCAGCCCCAGCATTTT
TRBV3-1/TRBV3-2	NA	TRBJ1-2	NA	CASSQGARGYTF	TGTGCCAGCAGCCAAGGAGCCCGGGGCTACACCTTC
TRBV5-1	TRBD1	TRBJ2-3	NA	CASSLSGTGTSGTQYF	TGCGCCAGCAGCTTGAGTGGGACAGGGACGAGTGGTACGCAGTATTTT
TRBV6-5	NA	TRBJ2-5	NA	CASSPPVGVETQYF	TGTGCCAGCAGTCCCCCTGTAGGGGTGGAGACCCAGTACTTC
TRBV2	NA	TRBJ1-3	NA	CATYRSGRNTIYF	TGTGCCACCTACAGGAGTGGAAGAAACACCATATATTTT
TRBV30	NA	TRBJ2-1	few	CAWSRDSSPDSEQFF	TGTGCCTGGAGTCGGGACTCGAGCCCTGATAGTGAGCAGTTCTTC
TRBV19	TRBD1	TRBJ2-6	few	CASSTDRAHFGANVLTF	TGTGCCAGTTCAACGGACAGGGCCCATTTCGGGGCCAACGTCCTGACTTTC
TRBV7-8	NA	TRBJ2-1	once	CASSSLGGGLWNEQFF	TGTGCCAGCAGCTCCCTCGGCGGAGGACTCTGGAATGAGCAGTTCTTC
TRBV24-1	TRBD1	TRBJ2-3	NA	CATRAGGADTQYF	TGTGCCACCCGGGCAGGGGGCGCAGATACGCAGTATTTT
TRBV3-1/TRBV3-2	NA	TRBJ1-5	NA	CASSQYGESQHF	TGTGCCAGCAGCCAATACGGGGAGTCGCAGCATTTT
TRBV9	TRBD1	TRBJ1-5	NA	CASSRQGASNQPQHF	TGTGCCAGCAGTAGACAGGGGGCGTCGAATCAGCCCCAGCATTTT
TRBV19	NA	TRBJ1-5	once	CASSIAGDQPQHF	TGTGCCAGTAGTATCGCCGGGGATCAGCCCCAGCATTTT
TRBV19	NA	TRBJ2-2	NA	CASTPSPFNTGELFF	TGTGCCAGTACCCCGAGTCCTTTTAACACCGGGGAGCTGTTTTTT
TRBV4-1	TRBD2	TRBJ2-3	NA	CASSQVKWASGLHTQYF	TGCGCCAGCAGCCAAGTTAAATGGGCTAGCGGACTTCATACGCAGTATTTT
TRBV27	NA	TRBJ1-5	NA	CASSSIDHSNQPQHF	TGTGCCAGCAGTTCCATAGATCATAGCAATCAGCCCCAGCATTTT
TRBV3-1/TRBV3-2	TRBD2	TRBJ2-1	NA	CASSQDLTSGGYNEQFF	TGTGCCAGCAGCCAAGATCTAACTAGCGGAGGGTACAATGAGCAGTTCTTC
TRBV5-1	NA	TRBJ1-1	NA	CASSLGAGNAFF	TGCGCCAGCAGCTTGGGGGCAGGGAACGCTTTCTTT
TRBV30	NA	TRBJ2-3	NA	CAWSSAGPISGTQYF	TGTGCCTGGAGTTCGGCAGGGCCAATCTCGGGTACGCAGTATTTT